This T cell receptor (beta chain) was sequenced during a study of high-grade serous ovarian cancer treatment subgroups. On the study more broadly: On average, roughly 14,000 reads and thousands of unique TCR beta rearrangements were obtained per sample. Study-wide results and caveats: These tumor repertoires lack spatial information from bulk sequencing. Tumors within one patient showed repertoire similarity of 0.11 to 0.79. Higher neoantigen levels went with greater TCR clonal relatedness.

In the case of this clone: Its antigen is undetermined.

Using immunoSEQ multiplex PCR, the repertoire was profiled, and TCRdb retains in-frame clones only, with some absent. The sample records 6,000 to 7,000 clones, about 80% being singletons. CDR1 and CDR2 (germline): SEHNR, FQNEAQ (reference sequence). V was cut by 5 bases and J by 2 bases, with 16 bases left in between. The CDR3 has 15 amino acids. Tumor samples were obtained before definitive surgery or chemotherapy. V and J are TRBV7-9 and TRBJ2-7; maybe TRBD2 (7 bases). This TCR was sampled from a human donor with high-grade serous ovarian cancer. Sample: tumor tissue. The CDR3 sequence is CASSPWGEGAYEQYF. The CDR3 nucleotides read TGTGCCAGCAGCCCCTGGGGGGAGGGGGCCTACGAGCAGTACTTC.